This passage covers 10 T cell receptor beta chains from one sample sequenced in a study of blood T cell repertoires in COVID-19. The repertoire was sequenced with immunoSEQ multiplex PCR; TCRdb's copy has only in-frame clones and lacks some. This table holds 150,000 to 200,000 clones, around 82% found once. The source material was peripheral blood. These receptors all come from a woman aged 80 or older with acute or convalescent COVID-19.

The chain carries TRBV18 and TRBJ1-1; 11 bases are a match to TRBD1. The CDR3 spans 17 residues. CDR1 is KGHSH and CDR2 is LQKENI in the germline V gene. J was trimmed by 0 bases and V by 4 bases; bases with no gene match: 7. The CDR3 DNA follows: TGTGCCAGCTCACTACGGACAGGGGGCGCCATGAACACTGAAGCTTTCTTT. Its protein product is CASSLRTGGAMNTEAFF.

In nucleotides, the CDR3 is TGTGCCAGCAGCCCCGGGACAGGCGAGCAGTACTTC. It translates to CASSPGTGEQYF. The chain links TRBV27 to TRBJ2-7; 8 nucleotides line up with TRBD1. CDR3 length: 12 amino acids. The germline gives CDR1 MNHEY, CDR2 SMNVEV (reference sequence). The V gene end was trimmed by 6 bases and the J gene end by 6 bases; junction bases not matched to a gene: 4.

This clone was observed a handful of times. The J gene is TRBJ2-1, the V gene TRBV15; D gene uncertain. The CDR3 is 14 amino acids. Germline V gives CDR1 LNHNV, CDR2 YYDKDF (reference sequence). V shed 1 base and J shed 4 bases, with 8 bases lying between them. This CDR3 is CATSRAVLYNEQFF. Here the CDR3 DNA reads TGTGCCACCAGCAGAGCCGTGTTGTACAATGAGCAGTTCTTC.

V usage is TRBV6-5 and J usage is TRBJ2-1, with 7 bases fitting TRBD2. The V segment lost 2 bases and the J segment 7 bases; nucleotides outside the gene matches: 11. Per germline, CDR1 MNHEY and CDR2 SVGAGI. The CDR3 loop spans 16 amino acids. The CDR3 reads CASSYPRTRGANEQFF. CDR3 bases: TGTGCCAGCAGTTACCCCCGGACTAGGGGCGCGAATGAGCAGTTCTTC.

The chain employs TRBV5-1 and TRBJ2-2; 11 positions match TRBD2. Germline values: CDR1 SGHRS, CDR2 YFSETQ. With V trimmed by 2 bases and J by 8 bases, 11 bases remained unmatched. The CDR3 totals 17 residues. The CDR3 reads CASSLLAGGHRSGELFF. The CDR3, as DNA: TGCGCCAGCAGCTTATTAGCGGGAGGGCATCGGTCGGGGGAGCTGTTTTTT.

The chain recombines TRBV18 with TRBJ2-7; D is unclear. The V and J ends lost 3 bases and 4 bases respectively, with 19 bases between them. The CDR3 length is 16 residues. The germline CDR1 and CDR2 sequences are KGHSH and LQKENI. CDR3 sequence (DNA): TGTGCCAGCTCACCCGCTAGTCATCCCCCGAATTACGAGCAGTACTTC. Encoded protein: CASSPASHPPNYEQYF.

The chain uses TRBV24-1 and TRBJ1-5; D call uncertain. Trimming stripped 7 bases from V and 4 bases from J, with 7 bases between. Germline assignment: CDR1 KGHDR and CDR2 SFDVKD. This CDR3 has 12 amino acids. The CDR3: CATSAGNQPQHF. Written as DNA, the CDR3 is TGTGCCACCAGCGCGGGAAATCAGCCCCAGCATTTT.

This chain joins TRBV18 and TRBJ2-7; possible D gene TRBD2, 7 bases. Germline lookup yields CDR1 KGHSH and CDR2 LQKENI. Deletions cut 5 bases from V and 4 bases from J, with 12 bases between. The CDR3 has 13 residues. The CDR3 nucleotides read TGTGCCAGCTCAGAGGGGGGGGTTTACGAGCAGTACTTC. It translates to CASSEGGVYEQYF. The full variable domain, rest sourced from reference TRBV18 and TRBJ2-7, is NAGVMQNPRHLVRRRGQEARLRCSPMKGHSHVYWYRQLPEEGLKFMVYLQKENIIDESGMPKERFSAEFPKEGPSILRIQQVVRGDSAAYFCASSEGGVYEQYFGPGTRLTVT.

This chain connects TRBV12-5 to TRBJ2-2, with D tentatively TRBD2 (7 bases). Germline V gene data show CDR1 as LGHNT and CDR2 as FRNRAP. The CDR3 covers 14 residues. The V gene lost 7 bases and the J gene lost 6 bases, with 15 bases spanning the gap. The DNA of the CDR3 is TGTGCTAGTGCCTGGCCGGGGGGCCCCGGGGAGCTGTTTTTT. Its translation: CASAWPGGPGELFF.

The chain uses TRBV19 and TRBJ2-5, with 9 positions matching TRBD1. Germline lookup yields CDR1 LNHDA and CDR2 SQIVND (reference sequence). CDR3 size: 14 residues. V shed 5 bases, J shed 4 bases, and the junction held 5 bases outside the gene matches. CDR3 coding DNA: TGTGCCAGTAGTCCTGGGACAGGGACAGAGACCCAGTACTTC. It yields the protein CASSPGTGTETQYF.